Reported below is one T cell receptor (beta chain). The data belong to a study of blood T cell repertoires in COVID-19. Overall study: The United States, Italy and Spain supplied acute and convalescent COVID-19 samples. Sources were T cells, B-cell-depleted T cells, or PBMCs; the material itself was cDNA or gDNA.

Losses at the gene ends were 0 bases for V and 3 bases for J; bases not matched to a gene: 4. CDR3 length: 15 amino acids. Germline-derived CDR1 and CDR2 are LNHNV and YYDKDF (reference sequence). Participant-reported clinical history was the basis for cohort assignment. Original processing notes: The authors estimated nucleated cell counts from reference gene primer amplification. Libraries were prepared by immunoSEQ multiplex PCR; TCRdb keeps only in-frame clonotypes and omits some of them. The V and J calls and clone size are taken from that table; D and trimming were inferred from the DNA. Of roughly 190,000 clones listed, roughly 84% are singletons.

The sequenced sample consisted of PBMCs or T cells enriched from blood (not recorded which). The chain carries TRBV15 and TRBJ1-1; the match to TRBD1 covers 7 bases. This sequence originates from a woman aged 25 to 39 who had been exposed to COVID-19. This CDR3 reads CATSRDGRGYTEAFF. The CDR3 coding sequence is TGTGCCACCAGCAGAGATGGCAGGGGGTACACTGAAGCTTTCTTT.